This T cell receptor beta chain is from a study of cytomegalovirus exposure and HLA in healthy donors. Study-wide points: TCR beta chains numbering under 200 were designated cytomegalovirus-associated. The study had only CMV serostatus as immune exposure information. Cytomegalovirus status, reportedly, was diagnosed with high specificity and sensitivity by the classifier.

This clone has only one observation. Its antigen is as yet unknown. PCR used 60 Vbeta primers and 13 Jbeta primers. TCRdb's copy holds only in-frame clones and misses some; the assay was immunoSEQ multiplex PCR. The data show about 88,000 clones, around 90% seen once. V shed 2 bases and J 2 bases; nucleotides not matched to a gene: 7. The CDR3 covers 16 residues. The germline CDR1 and CDR2 sequences are MDHEN and SYDVKM. Sequencing was performed on PBMCs. This chain joins TRBV28 and TRBJ2-3; 7 bases line up with TRBD2. This sequence originates from a man between 18 and 35 years old in good health and CMV-seronegative. The CDR3 DNA follows: TGTGCCAGCAGTTTAGGGGTGGGAGGGCACACAGATACGCAGTATTTT. Its translation is CASSLGVGGHTDTQYF.